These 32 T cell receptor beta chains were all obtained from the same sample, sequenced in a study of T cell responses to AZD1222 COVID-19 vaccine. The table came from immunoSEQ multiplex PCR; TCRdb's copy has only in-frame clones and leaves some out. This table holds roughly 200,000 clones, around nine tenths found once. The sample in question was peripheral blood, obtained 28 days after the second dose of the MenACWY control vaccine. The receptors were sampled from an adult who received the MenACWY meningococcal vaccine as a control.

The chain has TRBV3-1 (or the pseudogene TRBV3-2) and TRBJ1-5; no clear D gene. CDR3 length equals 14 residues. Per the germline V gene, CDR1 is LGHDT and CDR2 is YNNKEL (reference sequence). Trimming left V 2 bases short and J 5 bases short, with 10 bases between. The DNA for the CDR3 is TGTGCCAGCAGCCAATCGACACCTGATCAGCCCCAGCATTTT. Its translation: CASSQSTPDQPQHF.

This CDR3 reads CASSRGTSGEESSYNEQFF. The CDR3 DNA sequence: TGTGCCAGTAGCCGAGGGACTAGCGGGGAAGAGAGCTCCTACAATGAGCAGTTCTTC. The genes are TRBV19 and TRBJ2-1, with 13 bases identical to TRBD2. CDR1 and CDR2 from the germline V gene are LNHDA and SQIVND (reference sequence). The trim removed 6 bases at V and 0 bases at J, leaving 11 bases unmatched. There are 19 residues in the CDR3. The entire variable domain, with the rest obtained from reference TRBV19 and TRBJ2-1, is as follows: DGGITQSPKYLFRKEGQNVTLSCEQNLNHDAMYWYRQDPGQGLRLIYYSQIVNDFQKGDIAEGYSVSREKKESFPLTVTSAQKNPTAFYLCASSRGTSGEESSYNEQFFGPGTRLTVL.

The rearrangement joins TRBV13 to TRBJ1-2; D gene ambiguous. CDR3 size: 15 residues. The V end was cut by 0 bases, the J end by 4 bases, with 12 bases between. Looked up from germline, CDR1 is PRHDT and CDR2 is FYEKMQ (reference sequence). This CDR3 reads CASSLGVGGLYGYTF. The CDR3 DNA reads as TGTGCCAGCAGCTTAGGAGTGGGAGGGCTCTATGGCTACACCTTC.

The CDR3 region is CAWSVSPPGDYGYTF. The CDR3 DNA reads TGTGCCTGGAGTGTAAGCCCCCCGGGAGACTATGGCTACACCTTC. The rearrangement links TRBV30 to TRBJ1-2; no firm D call. With 0 bases removed from V and 3 bases from J, the gap between germline ends came to 14 bases. Germline V gives CDR1 GTSNPN, CDR2 SVGIG (reference sequence). This CDR3 region has 15 residues.

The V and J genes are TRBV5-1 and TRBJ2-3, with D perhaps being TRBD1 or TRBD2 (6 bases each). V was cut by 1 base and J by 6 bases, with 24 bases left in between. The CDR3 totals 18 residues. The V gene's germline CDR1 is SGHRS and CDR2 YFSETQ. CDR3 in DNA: TGCGCCAGCAGCTTGCAGCCCCTAGGGGGGACGGTAGAGGATACGCAGTATTTT. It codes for CASSLQPLGGTVEDTQYF.

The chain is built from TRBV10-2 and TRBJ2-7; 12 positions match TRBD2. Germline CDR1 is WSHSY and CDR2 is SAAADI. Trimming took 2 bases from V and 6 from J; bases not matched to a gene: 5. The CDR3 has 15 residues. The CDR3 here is CASSEPPGLAGEQYF. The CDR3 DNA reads TGCGCCAGCAGTGAGCCGCCGGGACTAGCGGGCGAGCAGTACTTC.

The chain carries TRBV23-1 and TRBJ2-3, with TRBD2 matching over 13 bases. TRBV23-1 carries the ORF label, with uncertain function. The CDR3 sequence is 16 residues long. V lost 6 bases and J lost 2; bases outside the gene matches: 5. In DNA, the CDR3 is TGCGCCAGCAGGGCGGGACTAGCGGGGTTCACAGATACGCAGTATTTT. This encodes CASRAGLAGFTDTQYF.

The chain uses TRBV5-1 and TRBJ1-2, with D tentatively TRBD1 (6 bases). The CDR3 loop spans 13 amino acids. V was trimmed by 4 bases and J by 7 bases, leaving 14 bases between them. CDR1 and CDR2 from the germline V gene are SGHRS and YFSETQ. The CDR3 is CASSQNRVSGYTF. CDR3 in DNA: TGCGCCAGCAGCCAAAACAGGGTTTCTGGCTACACCTTC.

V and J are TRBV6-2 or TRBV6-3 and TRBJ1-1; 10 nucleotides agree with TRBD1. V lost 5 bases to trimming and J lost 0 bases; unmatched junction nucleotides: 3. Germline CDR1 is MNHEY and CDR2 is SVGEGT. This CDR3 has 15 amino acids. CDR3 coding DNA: TGTGCCAGCAGTCGGGACAGGGGAATGAACACTGAAGCTTTCTTT. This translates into CASSRDRGMNTEAFF.

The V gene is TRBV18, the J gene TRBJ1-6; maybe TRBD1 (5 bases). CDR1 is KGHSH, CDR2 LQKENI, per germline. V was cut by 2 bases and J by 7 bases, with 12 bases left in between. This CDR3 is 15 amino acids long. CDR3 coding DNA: TGTGCCAGCTCACCATCCGACAGCTTCAATTCACCCCTCCACTTT. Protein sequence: CASSPSDSFNSPLHF.

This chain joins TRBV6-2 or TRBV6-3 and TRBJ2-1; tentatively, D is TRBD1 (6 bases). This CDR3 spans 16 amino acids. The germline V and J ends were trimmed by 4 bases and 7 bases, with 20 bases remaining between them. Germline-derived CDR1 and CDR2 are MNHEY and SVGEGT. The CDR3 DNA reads TGTGCCAGCAGTTTTCCGACAGGCCTTCCGGGGAATGAGCAGTTCTTC. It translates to CASSFPTGLPGNEQFF.

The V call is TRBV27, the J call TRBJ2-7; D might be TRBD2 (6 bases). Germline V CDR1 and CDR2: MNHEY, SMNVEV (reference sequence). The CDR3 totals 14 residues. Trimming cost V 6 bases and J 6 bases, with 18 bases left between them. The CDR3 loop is CASRRDLSTGEQYF. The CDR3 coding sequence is TGTGCCAGCAGGCGGGACCTTTCAACTGGCGAGCAGTACTTC.

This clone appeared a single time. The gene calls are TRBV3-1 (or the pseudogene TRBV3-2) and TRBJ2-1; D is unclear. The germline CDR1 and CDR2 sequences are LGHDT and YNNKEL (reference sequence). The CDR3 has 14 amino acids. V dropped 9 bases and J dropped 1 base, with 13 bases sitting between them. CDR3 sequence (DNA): TGTGCCAGTTCCCCAGGAGCTTCCTACAATGAGCAGTTCTTC. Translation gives CASSPGASYNEQFF.

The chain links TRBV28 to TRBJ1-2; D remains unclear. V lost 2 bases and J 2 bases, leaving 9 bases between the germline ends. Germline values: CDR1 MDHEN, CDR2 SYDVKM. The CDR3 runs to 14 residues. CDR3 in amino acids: CASSLRGYNYGYTF. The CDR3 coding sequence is TGTGCCAGCAGTTTAAGAGGGTACAACTATGGCTACACCTTC.

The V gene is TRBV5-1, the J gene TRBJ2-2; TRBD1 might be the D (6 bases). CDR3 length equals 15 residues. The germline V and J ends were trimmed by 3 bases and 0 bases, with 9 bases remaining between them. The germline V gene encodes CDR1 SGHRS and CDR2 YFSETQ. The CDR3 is CASSSDSPNTGELFF. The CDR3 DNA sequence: TGCGCCAGCAGCTCGGACAGCCCGAACACCGGGGAGCTGTTTTTT.

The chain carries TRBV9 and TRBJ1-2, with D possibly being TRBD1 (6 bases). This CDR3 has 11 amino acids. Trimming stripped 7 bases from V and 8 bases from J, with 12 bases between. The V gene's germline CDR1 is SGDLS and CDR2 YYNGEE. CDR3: CASEGVEGYTF. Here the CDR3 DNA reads TGTGCCAGCGAGGGGGTCGAAGGCTACACCTTC.

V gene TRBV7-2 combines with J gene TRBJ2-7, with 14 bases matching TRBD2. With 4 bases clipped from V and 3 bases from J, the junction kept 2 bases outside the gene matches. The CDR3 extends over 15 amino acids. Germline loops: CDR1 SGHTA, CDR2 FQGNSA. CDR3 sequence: CASSWGTSGSYEQYF. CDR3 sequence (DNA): TGTGCCAGCAGCTGGGGGACTAGCGGGAGCTACGAGCAGTACTTC. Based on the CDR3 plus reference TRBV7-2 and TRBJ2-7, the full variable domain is GAGVSQSPSNKVTEKGKDVELRCDPISGHTALYWYRQSLGQGLEFLIYFQGNSAPDKSGLPSDRFSAERTGGSVSTLTIQRTQQEDSAVYLCASSWGTSGSYEQYFGPGTRLTVT.

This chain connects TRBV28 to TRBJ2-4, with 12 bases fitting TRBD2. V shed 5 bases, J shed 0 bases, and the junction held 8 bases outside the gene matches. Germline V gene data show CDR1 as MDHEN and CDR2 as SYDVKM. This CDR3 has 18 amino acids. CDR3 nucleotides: TGTGCCAGCAGTATCGGGACTAGCGGGTCCCTAGCCAAAAACATTCAGTACTTC. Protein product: CASSIGTSGSLAKNIQYF.

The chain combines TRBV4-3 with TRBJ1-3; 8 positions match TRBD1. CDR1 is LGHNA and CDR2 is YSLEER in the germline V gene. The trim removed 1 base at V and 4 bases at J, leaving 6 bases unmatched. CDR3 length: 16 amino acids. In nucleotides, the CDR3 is TGCGCCAGCAGCCAAGGGGCCAGGGGGCAAGGAAACACCATATATTTT. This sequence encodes CASSQGARGQGNTIYF.

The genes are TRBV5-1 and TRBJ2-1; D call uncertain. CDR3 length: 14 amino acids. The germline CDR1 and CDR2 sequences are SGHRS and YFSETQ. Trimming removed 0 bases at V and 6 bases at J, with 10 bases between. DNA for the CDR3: TGCGCCAGCAGCTTGGGTCAGTCGGTCAATGAGCAGTTCTTC. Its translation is CASSLGQSVNEQFF.

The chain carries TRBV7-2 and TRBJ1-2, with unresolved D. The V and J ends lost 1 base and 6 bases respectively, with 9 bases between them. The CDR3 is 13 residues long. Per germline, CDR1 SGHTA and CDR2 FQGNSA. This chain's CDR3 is CASSLDRVNGYTF. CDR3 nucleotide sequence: TGTGCCAGCAGCTTAGACAGAGTCAATGGCTACACCTTC. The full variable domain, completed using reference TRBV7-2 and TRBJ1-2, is GAGVSQSPSNKVTEKGKDVELRCDPISGHTALYWYRQSLGQGLEFLIYFQGNSAPDKSGLPSDRFSAERTGGSVSTLTIQRTQQEDSAVYLCASSLDRVNGYTFGSGTRLTVV.

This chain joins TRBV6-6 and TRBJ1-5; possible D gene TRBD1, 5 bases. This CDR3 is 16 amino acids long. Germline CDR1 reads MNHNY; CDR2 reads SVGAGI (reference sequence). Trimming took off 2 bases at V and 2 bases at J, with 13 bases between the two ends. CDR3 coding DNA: TGTGCCAGCAGTTACGCAGGGTCCGGGGGCAATCAGCCCCAGCATTTT. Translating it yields CASSYAGSGGNQPQHF.

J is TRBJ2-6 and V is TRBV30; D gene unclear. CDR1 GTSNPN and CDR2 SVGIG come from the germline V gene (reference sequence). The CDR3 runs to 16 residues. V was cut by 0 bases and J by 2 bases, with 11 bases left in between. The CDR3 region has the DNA TGTGCCTGGAGTGTACAAGCCGTCCCTGGGGCCAACGTCCTGACTTTC. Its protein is CAWSVQAVPGANVLTF.

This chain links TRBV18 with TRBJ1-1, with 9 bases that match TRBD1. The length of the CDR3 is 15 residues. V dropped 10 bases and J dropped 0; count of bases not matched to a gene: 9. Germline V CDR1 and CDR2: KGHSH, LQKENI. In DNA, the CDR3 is TGTGCCACCGAGGGACAGGGTAACATGAACACTGAAGCTTTCTTT. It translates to CATEGQGNMNTEAFF. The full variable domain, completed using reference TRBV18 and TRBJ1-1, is NAGVMQNPRHLVRRRGQEARLRCSPMKGHSHVYWYRQLPEEGLKFMVYLQKENIIDESGMPKERFSAEFPKEGPSILRIQQVVRGDSAAYFCATEGQGNMNTEAFFGQGTRLTVV.

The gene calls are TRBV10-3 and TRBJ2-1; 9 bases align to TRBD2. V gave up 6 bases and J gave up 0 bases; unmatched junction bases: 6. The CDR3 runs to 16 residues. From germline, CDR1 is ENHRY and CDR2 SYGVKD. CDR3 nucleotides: TGTGCCATCAGGGGGGATAGCGGGAGCTCCTACAATGAGCAGTTCTTC. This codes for CAIRGDSGSSYNEQFF.

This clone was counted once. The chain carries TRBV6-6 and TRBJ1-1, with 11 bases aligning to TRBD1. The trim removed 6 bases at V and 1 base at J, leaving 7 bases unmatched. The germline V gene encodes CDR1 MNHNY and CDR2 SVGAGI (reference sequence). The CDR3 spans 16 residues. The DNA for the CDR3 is TGTGCCAGCAGCCCCGGGACAGGGGGGACGAACACTGAAGCTTTCTTT. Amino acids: CASSPGTGGTNTEAFF.

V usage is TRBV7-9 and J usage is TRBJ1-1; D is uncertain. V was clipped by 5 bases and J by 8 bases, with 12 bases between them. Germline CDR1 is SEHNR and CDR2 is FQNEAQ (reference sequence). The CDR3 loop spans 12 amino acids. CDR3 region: CASSADGLEAFF. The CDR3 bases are TGTGCCAGCAGCGCTGACGGCCTAGAAGCTTTCTTT.

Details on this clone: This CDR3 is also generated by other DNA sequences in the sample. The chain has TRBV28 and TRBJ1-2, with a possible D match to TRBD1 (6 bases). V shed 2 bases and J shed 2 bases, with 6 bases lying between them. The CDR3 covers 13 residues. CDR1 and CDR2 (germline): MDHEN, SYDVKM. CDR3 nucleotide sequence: TGTGCCAGCAGTTTAACAGGGAACTATGGCTACACCTTC. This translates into CASSLTGNYGYTF.

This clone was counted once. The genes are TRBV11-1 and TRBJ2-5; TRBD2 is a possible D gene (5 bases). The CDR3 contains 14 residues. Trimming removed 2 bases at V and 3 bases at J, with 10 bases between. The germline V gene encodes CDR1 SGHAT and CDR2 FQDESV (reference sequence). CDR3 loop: CASSLIPGKETQYF. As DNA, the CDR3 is TGTGCCAGCAGCTTAATTCCGGGAAAAGAGACCCAGTACTTC.

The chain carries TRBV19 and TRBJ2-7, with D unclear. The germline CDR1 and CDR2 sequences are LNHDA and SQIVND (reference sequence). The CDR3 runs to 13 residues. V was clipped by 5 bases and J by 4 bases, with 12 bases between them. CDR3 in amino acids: CASSGERRYEQYF. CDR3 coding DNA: TGTGCCAGTAGTGGGGAAAGGAGATACGAGCAGTACTTC.

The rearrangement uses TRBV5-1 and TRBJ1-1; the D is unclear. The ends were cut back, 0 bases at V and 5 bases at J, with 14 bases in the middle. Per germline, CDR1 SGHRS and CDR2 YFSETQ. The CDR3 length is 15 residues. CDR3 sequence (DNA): TGCGCCAGCAGCTTGGCCTCGATCGTGGGGACTGAAGCTTTCTTT. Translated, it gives CASSLASIVGTEAFF.

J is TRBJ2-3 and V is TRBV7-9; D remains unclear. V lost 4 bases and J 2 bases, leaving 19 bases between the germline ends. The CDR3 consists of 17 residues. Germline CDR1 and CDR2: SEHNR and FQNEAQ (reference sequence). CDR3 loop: CASSSPGVGGPTDTQYF. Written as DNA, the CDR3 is TGTGCCAGCAGCTCCCCTGGGGTGGGCGGACCCACAGATACGCAGTATTTT.